What follows are 20 T cell receptor beta chains derived from one specimen sequenced in a study of blood T cells in healthy people across ages. Then a second PCR, running roughly 7 to 11 cycles, was carried out with a sample-barcoded 5' primer and a J-beta primer mix. TCRdb fed the 5' RACE reads into MiXCR, producing one record per CDR3 protein. The data show hundreds of thousands of distinct CDR3 sequences, 27% seen once. This sample was also put to use in a study of T cells of mothers and their children.

Sequences were obtained from blood. Receptors were obtained from a boy younger than 10 in good health.

The chain employs TRBV12-3 or TRBV12-4 and TRBJ2-5, with TRBD1 matching 12 bases. V trimming: 6 bases; J trimming: 4 bases; junction bases outside the gene matches: 15. The CDR3 loop spans 18 amino acids. The DNA of the CDR3 is TGTGCCAGCAGCCTCCCGGGGAATGGGACAGGGGGCCCAGAGACCCAGTACTTC. This translates into CASSLPGNGTGGPETQYF.

This clonotype occurred a few times. This sequence joins TRBV7-9 and TRBJ1-1, with D perhaps matching TRBD1 (6 bases). The CDR3 has 15 residues. Trimming cost V 5 bases and J 1 base, with 14 bases left between them. The germline V gene encodes CDR1 SEHNR and CDR2 FQNEAQ (reference sequence). The DNA for the CDR3 is TGTGCCAGCAGCCCCCCGGCGGGGGCGAACACTGAAGCTTTCTTT. Protein sequence: CASSPPAGANTEAFF.

There are a few counts of this clonotype. The rearrangement uses TRBV7-9 and TRBJ2-5; a weak D match, TRBD2 (5 bases). The CDR3 totals 13 residues. CDR1 is SEHNR, CDR2 FQNEAQ, per germline (reference sequence). V was shortened by 6 bases and J by 2 bases, with 10 bases between the two germline ends. The DNA of the CDR3 is TGTGCCAGCAGTGACTACCTTCAAGAGACCCAGTACTTC. Translation: CASSDYLQETQYF. Full variable domain (rest looked up from reference TRBV7-9 and TRBJ2-5): DTGVSQNPRHKITKRGQNVTFRCDPISEHNRLYWYRQTLGQGPEFLTYFQNEAQLEKSRLLSDRFSAERPKGSFSTLEIQRTEQGDSAMYLCASSDYLQETQYFGPGTRLLVL.

This clonotype showed up just a few times. One junction end disagrees with the germline gene, perhaps due to a read error. The gene calls are TRBV12-3 or TRBV12-4 and TRBJ2-5, with 11 positions matching TRBD2. This CDR3 has 18 amino acids. The CDR3 is CASSLGVAGGPPQEAQYF. The DNA of the CDR3 is TGTGCCAGCAGTTTGGGAGTAGCGGGGGGGCCGCCCCAAGAGGCCCAGTACTTC.

This clonotype was observed many times. V usage is TRBV5-1 and J usage is TRBJ2-5; D gene unclear. This CDR3 is 11 amino acids long. Per the germline V gene, CDR1 is SGHRS and CDR2 is YFSETQ. The V gene lost 4 bases and the J gene lost 3 bases, with 4 bases spanning the gap. This CDR3 is CASSTEETQYF. DNA of the CDR3: TGCGCCAGCAGCACTGAAGAGACCCAGTACTTC.

The chain links TRBV15 to TRBJ2-7; D remains unclear. The end of the DNA fits TRBJ2-1 better, so the J call may be wrong. This CDR3 has 12 amino acids. Germline values: CDR1 LNHNV, CDR2 YYDKDF (reference sequence). CDR3 coding DNA: TGTGCCACCAGCAGAGTGGGGAATGAGCAGTTCTTC. The encoded protein is CATSRVGNEQFF.

This clonotype was observed a few times. A read error may account for a junction end that differs from germline. The chain is built from TRBV7-9 and TRBJ2-4, with 7 positions matching TRBD2. This CDR3 has 17 residues. Germline CDR1 is SEHNR and CDR2 is FQNEAQ (reference sequence). The CDR3 DNA sequence: TGTGCCAGCAGCTTACTAGGGGCAGCGGGAACCAAAAACATCCAGTACTTC. Translating it yields CASSLLGAAGTKNIQYF.

This clonotype has a handful of counts. This chain connects TRBV14 to TRBJ1-1; D may be TRBD1 (5 bases). Trimming shortened V by 2 bases and J by 4 bases, and 11 bases separated the two germline ends. CDR3 length: 14 amino acids. From germline, CDR1 is SGHDN and CDR2 FVKESK. CDR3 sequence reads: CASSQSGGFTEAFF. The DNA for the CDR3 is TGTGCCAGCAGCCAATCCGGGGGGTTCACTGAAGCTTTCTTT.

This chain joins TRBV27 and TRBJ2-2, with 9 bases matching TRBD2. Losses at the gene ends were 4 bases for V and 5 bases for J; bases not matched to a gene: 8. This CDR3 is 16 amino acids long. Germline CDR1 is MNHEY and CDR2 is SMNVEV (reference sequence). CDR3 in DNA: TGTGCCAGCAGTTATGGCGGGGGGGCGAGTACCGGGGAGCTGTTTTTT. Its translation: CASSYGGGASTGELFF.

This clonotype occurred a few times. The rearrangement links TRBV20-1 to TRBJ2-3; the match to TRBD2 covers 9 bases. The CDR3 covers 19 residues. With V trimmed by 0 bases and J by 3 bases, 16 bases remained unmatched. Germline V CDR1 and CDR2: DFQATT, SNEGSKA (reference sequence). The CDR3 protein is CSARDEASGKPSWTDTQYF. The CDR3 DNA reads TGCAGTGCTAGAGATGAGGCTAGCGGGAAACCATCCTGGACAGATACGCAGTATTTT.

The V and J genes are TRBV9 and TRBJ1-2; TRBD1 agrees at 9 bases. The CDR3 contains 14 residues. The V gene's germline CDR1 is SGDLS and CDR2 YYNGEE. V dropped 4 bases and J dropped 3; count of bases not matched to a gene: 4. The CDR3 DNA reads TGTGCCAGCAGCTACAGGGGGCGCGACTATGGCTACACCTTC. Translated, it gives CASSYRGRDYGYTF.

The rearrangement links TRBV6-2 or TRBV6-3 to TRBJ2-2; D assignment may be TRBD1 or TRBD2 (6 bases each). The CDR3 spans 18 residues. V was pared by 0 bases and J by 4 bases, with 18 bases between. Germline CDR1 reads MNHEY; CDR2 reads SVGEGT. The CDR3, as DNA: TGTGCCAGCAGTTACTCGATTGCACGGGGGCGAAGCACCGGGGAGCTGTTTTTT. Protein product: CASSYSIARGRSTGELFF.

This rearrangement joins TRBV4-3 to TRBJ2-5; TRBD1 agrees at 11 bases. Judging by the DNA end, TRBJ2-7 fits better; the J call may be wrong. This CDR3 is built from 15 residues. Germline loops: CDR1 LGHNA, CDR2 YSLEER. This CDR3 reads CASSQDGDRGYEQYF. DNA of the CDR3: TGCGCCAGCAGCCAAGACGGGGACAGGGGGTACGAGCAGTACTTC.

This clonotype was observed a handful of times. One junction end does not reproduce the germline sequence, and a read error may be involved. The gene calls are TRBV29-1 and TRBJ2-1; D is unresolved. The tail of the sequence fits TRBJ2-7 better, so the J call may be wrong. Germline V gives CDR1 SQVTM, CDR2 ANQGSEA. CDR3 length: 14 residues. This CDR3 is CSVAKRDLSSEQYF. For the CDR3, the DNA is TGCAGCGTTGCAAAAAGGGATTTGTCCTCCGAGCAGTACTTC.

The chain links TRBV24-1 to TRBJ2-1; TRBD2 might be the D (6 bases). Deletions cut 0 bases from V and 9 bases from J, with 11 bases between. CDR3 size: 14 residues. Germline assignment: CDR1 KGHDR and CDR2 SFDVKD. The CDR3 region is CATSDLMEGSEQFF. DNA of the CDR3: TGTGCCACCAGTGATTTGATGGAGGGGAGTGAGCAGTTCTTC.

The chain has TRBV7-9 and TRBJ2-7; 9 positions agree with TRBD2. CDR3 length equals 16 residues. CDR1 and CDR2 from the germline V gene are SEHNR and FQNEAQ (reference sequence). V was clipped by 3 bases and J by 7 bases; unmatched bases: 13. The CDR3 region has the DNA TGTGCCAGCAGCTTTGGGGGACGGCTAGCGGGATTTGAGCAGTACTTC. As protein: CASSFGGRLAGFEQYF. The variable domain in full, with the rest retrieved from reference TRBV7-9 and TRBJ2-7, is DTGVSQNPRHKITKRGQNVTFRCDPISEHNRLYWYRQTLGQGPEFLTYFQNEAQLEKSRLLSDRFSAERPKGSFSTLEIQRTEQGDSAMYLCASSFGGRLAGFEQYFGPGTRLTVT.

J is TRBJ2-5 and V is TRBV20-1, with D unclear. The germline V and J ends were trimmed by 6 bases and 5 bases, with 13 bases remaining between them. This CDR3 contains 12 residues. CDR1 is DFQATT, CDR2 SNEGSKA, per germline (reference sequence). CDR3 DNA sequence: TGCAGTGCGGATAGTAGTCGGGAGACCCAGTACTTC. This sequence encodes CSADSSRETQYF.

V and J are TRBV29-1 and TRBJ1-2; weak D call: TRBD1 (5 bases). This CDR3 spans 12 amino acids. CDR1 is SQVTM and CDR2 is ANQGSEA in the germline V gene. Between the trimmed V and J ends, which lost 1 base and 8 bases, there was a span of 11 bases. The CDR3 DNA reads as TGCAGCGTTGAAGGGGACCTACGAGGCTACACCTTC. Translation gives CSVEGDLRGYTF. Together with reference TRBV29-1 and TRBJ1-2, the CDR3 gives the full variable domain: SAVISQKPSRDICQRGTSLTIQCQVDSQVTMMFWYRQQPGQSLTLIATANQGSEATYESGFVIDKFPISRPNLTFSTLTVSNMSPEDSSIYLCSVEGDLRGYTFGSGTRLTVV.

The genes are TRBV15 and TRBJ1-4; no firm D call. Germline V gives CDR1 LNHNV, CDR2 YYDKDF (reference sequence). The CDR3 has 14 residues. V was shortened by 3 bases and J by 3 bases, with 8 bases between the two germline ends. In DNA form, the CDR3 reads TGTGCCACCAGCAGGGGATCGGCTAATGAAAAACTGTTTTTT. Encoded protein: CATSRGSANEKLFF.

This chain connects TRBV5-5 to TRBJ1-5, with TRBD1 matching over 9 bases. The length of the CDR3 is 17 residues. V trimming: 1 base; J trimming: 1 base; junction bases outside the gene matches: 6. Per germline, CDR1 SGHKS and CDR2 YYEKEE (reference sequence). In DNA, the CDR3 is TGTGCCAGCAGCTTGAAGGGGACAGGGATGAGCAATCAGCCCCAGCATTTT. Encoded protein: CASSLKGTGMSNQPQHF.